These T cell receptor beta chains were read from a single sample in a study of cytomegalovirus exposure and HLA in healthy donors. Method: immunoSEQ multiplex PCR; TCRdb's copy keeps in-frame clones and lacks some. Altogether approximately 150,000 clones are present, approximately 76% being singletons, with the ten largest covering over 1.2%. Sequenced: PBMCs. The source is a man aged 55-75 years in good health and CMV-seronegative. CDR3s include the opening cysteine and the closing phenylalanine or tryptophan. A D gene is named only where the DNA matches it firmly. Not all rows give a size; the values are once, few, many and, for expanded clones, a class.

TRBJ2-7,.,.,TRBV11-2,TGTGCCAGCAGCTTTCGGGGACTCCCGACCTACGAGCAGTACTTC,CASSFRGLPTYEQYF
TRBJ2-1,.,TRBD1,TRBV7-9,TGTGCCAGCAGCCATGGACAGGCTCAGCAGTTCTTC,CASSHGQAQQFF
TRBJ2-1,.,TRBD2,TRBV5-1,TGCGCCAGCAGCTTGGCCTACCTAGCGGGAGGTGAGCAGTTCTTC,CASSLAYLAGGEQFF
TRBJ2-7,.,.,TRBV7-9,TGTTCCAGCAAAAGGACAGGGGCAGCGGGAGGCGAGCAGTACTTC,CSSKRTGAAGGEQYF
TRBJ2-5,once,TRBD2,TRBV13,TGTGCCAGCAGCTTAGTCGCTAGCGGGAGTTGGAAAGAAGAGACCCAGTACTTC,CASSLVASGSWKEETQYF
TRBJ1-2,.,.,TRBV7-8,TGTGCCAGCAGCCCGCGGCTGATAAGGGGCCACTATGGCTACACCTTC,CASSPRLIRGHYGYTF
TRBJ1-3,.,TRBD1,TRBV5-1,TGCGCCAGCAGCTTCGAGGGGGCCTACACCATATATTTT,CASSFEGAYTIYF
TRBJ1-6,.,.,TRBV5-1,TGCGCCAGCAGCTTGAGGCAGGGCGGTTCACCCCTCCACTTT,CASSLRQGGSPLHF
TRBJ2-1,.,TRBD2,TRBV5-4,TGTGCCAGCAGCTGGGGACTAGCGGGGGGGGCCTCGCGGGAGCAGTTCTTC,CASSWGLAGGASREQFF
TRBJ2-2,.,.,TRBV11-2,TGTGCCAGCACCCGCGGAGGGAACACCGGGGAGCTGTTTTTT,CASTRGGNTGELFF
TRBJ2-7,.,TRBD2,TRBV7-2,TGTGCCAGCCGACTTGACGTAGCGGGAGGGCTCTCCTACGAGCAGTACTTC,CASRLDVAGGLSYEQYF
TRBJ1-3,.,.,TRBV14,TGTGCCAGCAGCCAAGACCTAACGACAGCCCGAATCTCTGGAAACACCATATATTTT,CASSQDLTTARISGNTIYF
TRBJ2-2,.,.,TRBV7-9,TGTTCCAGCAGCTTAGCTCAGGGAAGGGGGAGCACCGGGGAGCTGTTTTTT,CSSSLAQGRGSTGELFF
TRBJ2-1,.,.,TRBV7-8,TGTGCCAGCAGCTGGCGGAGGAGCTCCTACAATGAGCAGTTCTTC,CASSWRRSSYNEQFF
TRBJ2-5,.,.,TRBV7-3,TGTGCCAGCAGCTTAAACCCGGGGTCGCAAGAGACCCAGTACTTC,CASSLNPGSQETQYF
TRBJ1-1,.,.,TRBV21-1,TGTGCCAGCAGCTACTCAGGGGGCTCAAAAACCCAAGCTTTCTTT,CASSYSGGSKTQAFF
TRBJ1-1,few,.,TRBV4-3,TGCGCCAGCAGCCAAGATCACGGGGTAATAGCAAACACTGAAGCTTTCTTT,CASSQDHGVIANTEAFF
TRBJ1-3,.,.,TRBV11-3,TGTGCCAGCAGCAGGAGCGGGGGTGAAGGAAACACCATATATTTT,CASSRSGGEGNTIYF
TRBJ2-3,.,.,TRBV9,TGTGCCAGCAGCGTAACTGGCGCGGCGAGTTGGGATACGCAGTATTTT,CASSVTGAASWDTQYF
TRBJ2-2,.,.,TRBV6-4,TGTGCCAGCAGTGTATTAGGAGGGATTACCGGGGAGCTGTTTTTT,CASSVLGGITGELFF
TRBJ1-2,.,.,TRBV6-5,TGTGCCAGCAGTTACTCAGGCAGCCCGGGAGGCTACACCTTC,CASSYSGSPGGYTF
TRBJ1-4,.,.,TRBV2,TGTGCCAGCATGGGAGGGTCGAATAATGAAAAACTGTTTTTT,CASMGGSNNEKLFF
TRBJ1-5,.,TRBD1,TRBV19,TGTGCCAGTAGTAAGGGACAGCCGTACCGTCAGCCCCAGCATTTT,CASSKGQPYRQPQHF
TRBJ2-2,once,.,TRBV19,TGTGCCAGTAGGAACACGAACACCGGGGAGCTGTTTTTT,CASRNTNTGELFF
TRBJ2-7,few,TRBD2,TRBV4-2,TGTGCCAGCAGAGAAGCTAGCGGGGGGGATTACGAGCAGTACTTC,CASREASGGDYEQYF
TRBJ1-4,.,.,TRBV19,TGTGCCAGTAGCACCTATGGCCGGGACACCGATGAAAAACTGTTTTTT,CASSTYGRDTDEKLFF
TRBJ1-6,.,.,TRBV10-3,TGTGCCATCAGTGACCGGACAGTTTCGGAGTGGGATTCACCCCTCCACTTT,CAISDRTVSEWDSPLHF
TRBJ2-5,.,.,TRBV5-4,TGTGCCTGCCTAACCGGGGGTCACTTTCGGGAGACCCAGTACTTC,CACLTGGHFRETQYF
TRBJ1-3,few,TRBD1,TRBV19,TGTGCCAGTAAAGGACAGGCCTCTGGAAACACCATATATTTT,CASKGQASGNTIYF